This TCR beta chain appears in the sequencing data of a study of PD-1 blockade in mismatch repair-deficient tumors. The TCR-sequenced patients were three responders to pembrolizumab. Trimming removed 5 bases from V and 3 bases from J, with 22 bases in between. Germline V gene lookup returns CDR1 LGHNT and CDR2 FRNRAP. The CDR3 runs 17 residues. This clone was counted once. The data were produced by immunoSEQ multiplex PCR, yet TCRdb's version contains in-frame clones alone and is incomplete. The table has 100,000 to 150,000 clones, approximately 90% seen once. Sequencing used peripheral blood, obtained 44 weeks after starting pembrolizumab. The TCR originated in an adult with mismatch repair-deficient cancer. The chain has TRBV12-5 and TRBJ1-1; perhaps TRBD1 as D (5 bases). This chain's CDR3 is CASGQPRWAGGDTEAFF. The CDR3 nucleotides read TGTGCTAGTGGTCAACCCCGGTGGGCTGGAGGGGACACTGAAGCTTTCTTT.